This record looks at one T cell receptor (beta chain) sequence and its context. Its specificity is unknown. This CDR3 spans 18 amino acids. This specimen comes from a study of shared clonotypes between healthy human individuals. Deep-level assay runs were performed. TCRdb's table, derived via immunoSEQ multiplex PCR, lists solely in-frame clones and lacks some. The data show fewer than 850,000 clones, with around 96% seen just once and around 0.21% held by the top ten. Findings and caveats of the study: Sampling involved blood alone; tissue repertoires likely differ. Naive subsets, compared against memory subsets, generally had larger estimated richness values.

Positive CCR7 selection of CD45RO-negative cells yielded the naive CD8 cells, and terminally differentiated effector memory CD45RA+ cells were excluded. The origin of this receptor is a young man in good health. Sequencing was carried out using naive CD8+ T cells sorted from blood. The chain couples TRBV21-1 to TRBJ2-7. TRBV21-1 is noted as a pseudogene. CDR3 protein: CASSKGGSRASTGGEQYF. As DNA, the CDR3 is TGTGCCAGCAGCAAAGGAGGATCCCGGGCTAGCACAGGTGGCGAGCAGTACTTC.